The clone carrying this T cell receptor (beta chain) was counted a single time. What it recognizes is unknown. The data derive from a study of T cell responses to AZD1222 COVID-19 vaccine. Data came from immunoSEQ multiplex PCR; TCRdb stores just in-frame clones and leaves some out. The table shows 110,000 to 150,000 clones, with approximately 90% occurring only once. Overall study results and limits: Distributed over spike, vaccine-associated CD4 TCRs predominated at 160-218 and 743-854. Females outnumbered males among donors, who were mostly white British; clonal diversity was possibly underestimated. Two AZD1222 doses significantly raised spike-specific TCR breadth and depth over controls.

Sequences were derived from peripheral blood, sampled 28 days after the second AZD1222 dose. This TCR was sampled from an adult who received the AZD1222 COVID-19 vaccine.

The CDR3 DNA reads TGTGCCAGCAGTTACGTCCAGACTGGACCGACAACTAATGAAAAACTGTTTTTT. Its protein is CASSYVQTGPTTNEKLFF. V gene TRBV6-2 or TRBV6-3 combines with J gene TRBJ1-4; no firm D call. Germline CDR1 MNHEY, CDR2 SVGEGT. Trimming removed 2 bases from V and 0 bases from J, with 16 bases in between. CDR3 length: 18 amino acids.